What follows describes a single T cell receptor beta chain. V lost 1 base, J lost 3 bases, and 9 bases lay in between. CDR1 MNHEY and CDR2 SVGAGI come from the germline V gene. The CDR3 has 15 amino acids. This sample was taken from a study of cytomegalovirus exposure and HLA in healthy donors. The primer mix had 60 Vbeta and 13 Jbeta primers. This table comes from immunoSEQ multiplex PCR, and its TCRdb copy is limited to in-frame clones, with some not included. The data hold 63,000 or so clones, with around 80% observed a single time. The sequence derives from a woman aged 30 to 39 in good health and CMV-seronegative. V gene TRBV6-5 combines with J gene TRBJ2-2; maybe TRBD1 (6 bases). Material: PBMCs. The CDR3 loop is CASSYLDSYTGELFF. CDR3 nucleotide sequence: TGTGCCAGCAGTTACTTGGACAGTTACACCGGGGAGCTGTTTTTT.